Listed below are T cell receptor beta chains from one sample, sequenced in a study of OX40 agonist ivuxolimab in advanced cancers. Libraries were prepared by immunoSEQ multiplex PCR; TCRdb keeps only in-frame clonotypes and omits some of them. In the table there are nearly 70,000 clones, approximately 90% of which are singletons. Sequenced material: CD4+ or CD8+ T cells sorted from blood, taken in a trial of the OX40 agonist ivuxolimab. The source is an adult with an advanced solid tumor such as melanoma, head and neck, liver or kidney cancer. Both conserved end residues are part of each CDR3. D genes are given only for firm matches. Expanded clones get a size class; other rows say once, few or many, or leave the size out.

J gene	D gene	V gene	clone size	CDR3 DNA	CDR3 protein
TRBJ1-5	-	TRBV6-4	once	TGTGCCAGCAGCCGGGGGGCGGGCAATCAGCCCCAGCATTTT	CASSRGAGNQPQHF
TRBJ2-5	-	TRBV7-7	-	TGTGCCAGCAGCGACGGGACACCCGACCAAGAGACCCAGTACTTC	CASSDGTPDQETQYF
TRBJ1-2	-	TRBV5-4	-	TGTGCCAGCAGCTTTACGGGGTTCGGGGACACCTTC	CASSFTGFGDTF
TRBJ1-4	-	TRBV21-1	-	TGTGCCAGCAGGTTGCAATTAGCTACAATGCATAATGAAAAACTGTTTTTT	CASRLQLATMHNEKLFF
TRBJ2-1	-	TRBV5-8	-	TGTGCCAGCAGCTTAGGGACACTATACAATGAGCAGTTCTTC	CASSLGTLYNEQFF
TRBJ2-5	-	TRBV19	-	TGTGCCAGTAGTCCCAGGTTGATTACAGGATTAGGAGAGACCCAGTACTTC	CASSPRLITGLGETQYF
TRBJ2-2	-	TRBV11-1	-	TGTGCCAGCAGGCGCTTTGAGAGCCACACCGGGGAGCTGTTTTTT	CASRRFESHTGELFF
TRBJ1-1	-	TRBV12-1	once	TGTGCCAGCAGCTTTTGGGCCATGAACACTGAAGCTTTCTTT	CASSFWAMNTEAFF
TRBJ1-1	-	TRBV14	-	TGTGCCAGCAGCCGGGCTGACAGGCTGAACACTGAAGCTTTCTTT	CASSRADRLNTEAFF
TRBJ1-1	TRBD1	TRBV30	once	TGTGCCTGGAGTGCACAGGGGTGGACTGAAGCTTTCTTT	CAWSAQGWTEAFF
TRBJ1-5	-	TRBV5-1	-	TGCGCCAGCAGCTTGGCCGGGGGTTTCAATCAGCCCCAGCATTTT	CASSLAGGFNQPQHF
TRBJ1-6	-	TRBV5-4	-	TGTGCCAGCAGCCTTCAGGAGCCTTATAATTCACCCCTCCACTTT	CASSLQEPYNSPLHF
TRBJ2-4	-	TRBV28	-	TGTGCCAGCAGTTCCGTGGGGGCTATCCAGTACTTC	CASSSVGAIQYF
TRBJ2-7	TRBD1	TRBV30	-	TGTGCCTGGAGTGTAGGGGGGACAGGGTTCGAGCAGTACTTC	CAWSVGGTGFEQYF
TRBJ1-4	-	TRBV5-1	few	TGCGCCAGCAGCTTGAGGACAAATGAAAAACTGTTTTTT	CASSLRTNEKLFF
TRBJ2-1	-	TRBV30	-	TGTGCCTGGAGTAACCGGGTGAATGAGCAGTTCTTC	CAWSNRVNEQFF
TRBJ1-1	-	TRBV9	few	TGTGCCAGCAGCCCGGACCCGAGCGGGGGGAACACTGAAGCTTTCTTT	CASSPDPSGGNTEAFF
TRBJ1-2	-	TRBV19	-	TGTGCCAGTGGAGGGAATCCCCATGGCTACACCTTC	CASGGNPHGYTF